The TCR beta chain under discussion was sequenced for a study of shared clonotypes between healthy human individuals (dated by TCRdb to between 2020 and 2021). Notes on the research overall: The cohort included a few men and a couple of women between 18 and 49 years of age. For each donor, CD4 naive and CD4 memory were each given three plates, CD8 naive was given two plates, and CD8 memory was given one plate. Libraries were prepared and TCR repertoires were sequenced by different laboratories using diverse techniques, in order to increase sequencing depth and limit assay-specific biases. Each donor's leukapheresis produced roughly between about 0.9 and 9.5 billion PBMCs. To estimate repertoire size and how much clonotype sharing occurs between individuals, the study deeply sequenced the blood TCR repertoires of five healthy adults.

The germline V gene (reference sequence) yields SEHNR for CDR1 and FQNEAQ for CDR2. Inclusive of the bounding cysteine and phenylalanine, the CDR3 is 14 residues long. The sequence is cut down to CDR3 DNA, 42 bases in frame from base 1. V loses 6 bases, J loses 4 bases, and the germline ends lie 14 bases apart. Turning to this clone: It lacks a known antigen. Base qualities were left out, and no much larger clone turns up one base away.

Using the deep immunoSEQ assay, multiplex PCR amplified TCR CDR3 regions from genomic DNA. Genomic DNA extracted from each cell subset was distributed evenly over all wells of several immunoSEQ 96-well plates, and each plate served as one replicate. For sorted subsets, 200 ng of genomic DNA, equivalent to 25,000 to 35,000 T cell genomes, went into each replicate PCR. Purified libraries were measured with a Qubit 3.0 fluorometer, size-checked on a Bioanalyzer 2100, and measured again with the KAPA Library Quantification kit. A separate single-read 150-cycle Illumina NextSeq 550 flow cell was used to sequence each immunoSEQ 96-well plate. The study's own analysis went as follows. Because the immunoSEQ output held only junctional sequences and lacked quality scores, the filtering could not match the filtering applied to full-length reads. To assign V/J genes and CDR3, sequences were annotated using PyIR, a Python wrapper for IgBLAST v1.9, with IMGT germline references. Any read was removed if the V/J assignment was weak (E-value above 1e-6), the CDR3 was missing, or the read contained stop codons, out-of-frame junctions, or ambiguous translated residues. V3J clonotypes were defined as sequences sharing an identical inferred V gene, J gene, and CDR3 amino acid sequence. To compute the percentage overlap between repertoires, the number of shared unique clonotypes was divided by the size of the smaller repertoire. Repertoire richness was assessed with RTK rarefaction, the Chao1 estimator, and Recon v2.1 estimates of unobserved clonotypes. For all TCRbeta clonotypes obtained by the gDNA method from a handful of donors, generation probabilities were computed with OLGA. Not all clones reach the TCRdb copy of this immuneACCESS table, which keeps in-frame sequences only. Checked studies attribute under half of the gap to unresolved V genes and leave the rest unexplained. V, J and clone size were drawn from that table, and D and trimming were deduced from the DNA. This sample holds 2 million to 2.5 million clones; 80% to 95% were observed only once. The leading ten clones occupy approximately 0.39% of the sample.

Overall results and qualifications from the work: Rarefaction of sorted-subset datasets indicated incomplete sequencing despite the large sequencing depth. Based on pairwise subsampling, the degree of clonotype sharing among donors was expected to be affected by sequencing depth. Only blood was sampled, and tissue TCR repertoires likely differ from those in blood. Compared with non-shared clonotypes, clonotypes shared by all four sorted-subset donors had higher generation probabilities. Estimated clonotype richness was generally larger for naive than for memory subsets. Sharing across several donors was observed for approximately 5% of naive CD4, about 3.2% of naive CD8, 2% to 2.5% of memory CD4, and about 0.4% of memory CD8 clonotypes. Because the study included only a small number of donors, the genetic and exposure-history diversity represented was limited.

Healthy HIV-negative adults with no recently reported acute infections or vaccinations were included as donors. Every donor was a Caucasian adult residing in Nashville, Tennessee, USA. CD4+ T cells were enriched by magnetic negative selection, after which naive cells were positively selected on CD45RA and the negative fraction was taken as the memory subset. After blood collection by leukapheresis, PBMCs were isolated using Ficoll-Histopaque density gradient centrifugation and then cryopreserved in the vapor phase of liquid nitrogen. Analytical flow cytometry was used to check the purity and quantity of every magnetically sorted T cell population. Genomic DNA was isolated from each sorted fraction and quantified by UV absorbance on a Nanodrop 2000c.

Sequencing used naive CD4+ T cells from PBMCs. Reading the label with the study, this specimen's cell subset or site is: CD45RA+ positively selected. Recombination connected TRBV7-9 to TRBJ2-3; the D gene assignment is ambiguous. The origin of this receptor is a man between 18 and 35 years old in good health. Some clones in this sample may be carry-over from other donors' samples. The CDR3 amino acid sequence is: CASRSNGSADTQYF. The DNA reads as follows: TGTGCCAGCAGGTCGAACGGAAGTGCAGATACGCAGTATTTT.